This T cell receptor beta chain originates from a study of blood T cell repertoires in COVID-19. Trimming pared 0 bases from V and 3 bases from J, leaving 18 bases between. The CDR3 has 17 residues. The germline V gene encodes CDR1 GTSNPN and CDR2 SVGIG (reference sequence). Assay used: immunoSEQ multiplex PCR; TCRdb lists only in-frame clones, some missing. The profile shows 200,000 to 300,000 clones, approximately 89% of them singletons. The material sequenced was peripheral blood. This sequence joins TRBV30 and TRBJ2-1; D might be TRBD2 (6 bases). The sequence derives from a man between 35 and 55 years old who had recovered from COVID-19. Here the CDR3 reads CAWSVVGLAASYNEQFF. The DNA of the CDR3 is TGTGCCTGGAGTGTAGTCGGGTTAGCGGCCAGCTACAATGAGCAGTTCTTC.